This T cell receptor (beta chain) derives from a study of T cell repertoires in cytomegalovirus infection. Study as a whole: HLA-C-restricted CMV epitopes, recently identified, and well-studied HLA-B-restricted ones were used by the study. Indications of both CMV infection and matching HLA type were provided by public TCR beta signatures. Study-wide results and caveats: HLA-C-restricted TCR beta clonotypes specific for CMV led the ex vivo response. Cumulative frequency (of public TCR beta family members) identified carriers of CMV plus the relevant HLA.

Unmatched junction bases numbered 10, after V lost 3 bases and J lost 5 bases. The CDR3 sequence is 16 residues long. CDR1 and CDR2 (germline): MNHEY, SVGEGT. TCRdb called the reads again in MiXCR, with one record for every CDR3 protein. The data contain some 71,000 distinct CDR3 sequences, around 28% of them singletons. This clonotype was recorded many times. Antigen specificity is unknown. The TCR comes from a human donor in good health (CMV status not recorded). Some clones in this sample may be carry-over from other donors' samples. V is TRBV6-2 or TRBV6-3 and J is TRBJ1-1; 9 bases line up with TRBD1. This specimen was CD8+ T cells from cultured PBMCs, taken from culture after CMV antigen stimulation. The CDR3 protein is CASSYSQGAGNTEAFF. DNA of the CDR3: TGTGCCAGCAGTTATTCACAGGGGGCAGGAAATACTGAAGCTTTCTTT.